The 17 T cell receptor beta chains below were found in one sample sequenced in a study of post-analysis software for immune sequencing data (dated by TCRdb to between 2014 and 2016). Paper-wide results and their limitations: Significantly higher frequencies in patients than in controls were found for several TRBV segments, including TRBV5-6, TRBV5-1 and TRBV20-1.

The protocol used for the library was PCR. The instrument given in TCRdb is Illumina HiSeq 2500. To reduce PCR and sequencing biases, unique molecular identifiers were built into the TCR beta cDNA libraries. TCRdb trimmed public reads at Q25 via fastp, called clones via MiXCR and kept in-frame beta chains. Rows are unified per CDR3 protein, each entry keeping the most common DNA and genes. The sample data list more than 500,000 distinct CDR3 sequences, and around 34% of these were observed just once. The ten biggest clones cover approximately 6% of the sample. The antigens for these receptors are not known. Sequencing was done on a sample of blood. Every receptor here comes from a girl aged 2-17 years with multiple sclerosis.

This clonotype was found a few times. This sequence joins TRBV20-1 and TRBJ1-2; D uncertain. The CDR3 extends over 12 amino acids. Germline V gene data show CDR1 as DFQATT and CDR2 as SNEGSKA (reference sequence). V lost 7 bases and J lost 5, with 14 bases in between. The DNA of the CDR3 is TGCAGTGTTAGTCCCCCCGCGTATGGCTACACCTTC. Translating gives CSVSPPAYGYTF.

The chain is built from TRBV12-5 and TRBJ2-1; 10 bases are shared with TRBD2. CDR1 and CDR2 (germline): LGHNT, FRNRAP. The V gene end was trimmed by 1 base and the J gene end by 8 bases; junction bases not matched to a gene: 8. The CDR3 loop spans 16 amino acids. DNA of the CDR3: TGTGCTAGTGGTTTGGCCCTCAGCGGGGGGGAACATGAGCAGTTCTTC. Its protein product is CASGLALSGGEHEQFF.

The CDR3 reads CASIVSVGTQYF. CDR3 sequence (DNA): TGTGCCAGCATCGTCAGCGTAGGGACGCAGTATTTT. The gene calls are TRBV27 and TRBJ2-3; D is uncertain. Germline-derived CDR1 and CDR2 are MNHEY and SMNVEV (reference sequence). This CDR3 comprises 12 residues. Trimming removed 7 bases at V and 9 bases at J, with 14 bases between.

The J gene is TRBJ2-5, the V gene TRBV5-1, with D unresolved. Between the trimmed V and J ends, which lost 1 base and 4 bases, there was a span of 8 bases. The CDR3 is made up of 13 amino acids. Per germline, CDR1 SGHRS and CDR2 YFSETQ. The DNA of the CDR3 is TGCGCCAGCAGCTTGTCTCAAGGAGAGACCCAGTACTTC. Protein product: CASSLSQGETQYF.

This clonotype has more than one count but fewer than ten. The CDR3: CSARGVDTQYF. Here the CDR3 DNA reads TGCAGTGCTAGAGGAGTGGATACGCAGTATTTT. The chain employs TRBV20-1 and TRBJ2-3; D unclear. Trimming stripped 1 base from V and 6 bases from J, with 5 bases between. Germline V gene lookup returns CDR1 DFQATT and CDR2 SNEGSKA (reference sequence). The CDR3 extends over 11 amino acids.

This clonotype came up many times. The chain uses TRBV29-1 and TRBJ2-5, with TRBD2 matching over 7 bases. The V gene end was trimmed by 6 bases and the J gene end by 1 base; junction bases not matched to a gene: 5. This CDR3 has 13 amino acids. CDR1 is SQVTM, CDR2 ANQGSEA, per germline. CDR3: CSVGSGGQETQYF. CDR3 bases: TGCAGCGTGGGGTCGGGGGGCCAAGAGACCCAGTACTTC.

The table lists this clonotype with many counts. The chain uses TRBV5-1 and TRBJ2-5; D is undetermined. The CDR3 contains 14 residues. Trimming took 1 base from V and 2 from J, leaving 9 bases between them. CDR1 is SGHRS, CDR2 YFSETQ, per germline. As DNA, the CDR3 is TGCGCCAGCAGCTTGTCGGGCAGTCAAGAGACCCAGTACTTC. Residues: CASSLSGSQETQYF.

The genes are TRBV6-1 and TRBJ1-6; 8 bases match TRBD1. CDR3 size: 20 residues. Germline V gives CDR1 MNHNS, CDR2 SASEGT. After removal of 6 bases from V and 0 bases from J, the junction contained 16 bases not matched to a gene. CDR3 coding DNA: TGTGCCAGCAGCCCCAGAGATTTCGGGACAGGCCGCTCCTATAATTCACCCCTCCACTTT. Amino acids: CASSPRDFGTGRSYNSPLHF.

This clonotype was seen a few times. The gene calls are TRBV11-2 and TRBJ1-5; 8 positions agree with TRBD1. The CDR3 is 20 residues long. V gave up 0 bases and J gave up 3 bases; unmatched junction bases: 16. Germline values: CDR1 SGHAT, CDR2 FQNNGV. CDR3 in amino acids: CASSLDLVSSARGLNQPQHF. The CDR3 coding sequence is TGTGCCAGCAGCTTAGATTTGGTTTCGTCGGCCAGGGGGCTCAATCAGCCCCAGCATTTT.

This clonotype was found a few times. V usage is TRBV2 and J usage is TRBJ2-1, with TRBD2 identical over 13 bases. Germline loops: CDR1 SNHLY, CDR2 FYNNEI. V shed 7 bases and J 8 bases; nucleotides not matched to a gene: 5. CDR3 length equals 14 residues. CDR3 loop: CASTGTSGADEQFF. The CDR3 nucleotides are TGTGCCAGCACCGGGACTAGCGGGGCGGATGAGCAGTTCTTC.

The V and J genes are TRBV3-1 and TRBJ1-2; D is perhaps TRBD1 (6 bases). Per the germline V gene, CDR1 is LGHDT and CDR2 is YNNKEL (reference sequence). The CDR3 sequence is 13 residues long. Trimming cost V 6 bases and J 4 bases, with 12 bases left between them. CDR3 DNA sequence: TGTGCCAGCAGTCGACAGGTGGGCTATGGCTACACCTTC. Encoded protein: CASSRQVGYGYTF.

The genes are TRBV12-3 or TRBV12-4 and TRBJ2-1; possibly TRBD1 or TRBD2 for D (6 bases each). This CDR3 is built from 13 residues. The V and J ends lost 6 bases and 5 bases respectively, with 11 bases between them. Here the CDR3 reads CASSHGGHNEQFF. The DNA for the CDR3 is TGTGCCAGCAGCCACGGGGGCCACAATGAGCAGTTCTTC.

This clonotype was counted a single time. A read error is possible here, since a much larger clone lies one base away. The gene calls are TRBV7-2 and TRBJ2-4; tentative D call: TRBD1 (5 bases). Germline V gives CDR1 SGHTA, CDR2 FQGNSA. V lost 1 base to trimming and J lost 1 base, with 5 bases between them. There are 14 residues in the CDR3. The CDR3 DNA follows: TGTGCCAGCAGCTTAGAGGGGGCCAAAAACATTCAGTACTTC. It codes for CASSLEGAKNIQYF.

The chain recombines TRBV6-5 with TRBJ2-1; 7 bases fit TRBD1. V lost 6 bases to trimming and J lost 3 bases; unmatched junction nucleotides: 5. This CDR3 comprises 14 residues. CDR1 is MNHEY, CDR2 SVGAGI, per germline. The CDR3 nucleotides read TGTGCCAGCAGCCAGGGGGTCCTCTACAATGAGCAGTTCTTC. Its protein is CASSQGVLYNEQFF.

This rearrangement joins TRBV6-6 to TRBJ1-5; D gene uncertain. The CDR3 is 13 amino acids. Germline assignment: CDR1 MNHNY and CDR2 SVGAGI (reference sequence). V lost 2 bases to trimming and J lost 7 bases, with 9 bases between them. The CDR3 sequence is CASSYQVRQPQHF. The CDR3 DNA is TGTGCCAGCAGTTACCAGGTTAGGCAGCCCCAGCATTTT.

This clonotype was picked up one time. The chain combines TRBV15 with TRBJ2-1; D perhaps matches TRBD2 (6 bases). Per the germline V gene, CDR1 is LNHNV and CDR2 is YYDKDF (reference sequence). V was cut by 0 bases and J by 0 bases, with 15 bases left in between. CDR3 length: 18 amino acids. Here the CDR3 reads CATSRDSPGTDSYNEQFF. The CDR3 DNA reads as TGTGCCACCAGCAGAGATTCTCCCGGGACTGACTCCTACAATGAGCAGTTCTTC. Variable domain in full (rest from reference TRBV15 and TRBJ2-1): DAMVIQNPRYQVTQFGKPVTLSCSQTLNHNVMYWYQQKSSQAPKLLFHYYDKDFNNEADTPDNFQSRRPNTSFCFLDIRSPGLGDTAMYLCATSRDSPGTDSYNEQFFGPGTRLTVL.

The V call is TRBV5-1, the J call TRBJ2-1; TRBD1 matches 7 bases. CDR3 length equals 13 residues. The germline V gene encodes CDR1 SGHRS and CDR2 YFSETQ. Unmatched junction bases numbered 5, after V lost 3 bases and J lost 8 bases. DNA for the CDR3: TGCGCCAGCAGCTCCAGGGGGTTGGATGAGCAGTTCTTC. Its translation is CASSSRGLDEQFF.